The next 30 T cell receptor beta chains were all read from a single sample in a study of regulatory T cells in long-lasting Graves disease (dated by TCRdb to the early 2020s). Taken with the paper, the label for time point translates to: persistent/refractory GD, antithyroid drugs over 5 years with positive TRAb. RNA was extracted from PBMCs in TRIzol for both TCR sequencing and RNA sequencing. Libraries came from multiplex PCR. The reads were generated on an Illumina HiSeq 4000. CDR3 regions were amplified by Arm-PCR with iRepertoire HTBI primers to construct TCR beta libraries. TCRdb redid the processing of the public reads, applying fastp at Q25 and MiXCR, and retained in-frame beta chains. Each CDR3 protein gets just one entry, which takes the most common genes and DNA from the rows behind it. This sample lists around 430,000 distinct CDR3 sequences; about 22% were detected once. The ten largest make up about an eighth of the sample.

Here the sequenced sample was peripheral blood mononuclear cells (PBMCs), taken when the disease was refractory, from a patient treated with antithyroid drugs. These receptors originate from a female donor with Graves disease.

V usage is TRBV20-1 and J usage is TRBJ1-4; 10 bases match TRBD1. Trimming removed 6 bases from V and 3 bases from J; junction bases left unmatched: 1. Germline V gene lookup returns CDR1 DFQATT and CDR2 SNEGSKA (reference sequence). The CDR3 contains 13 residues. The CDR3 spells CSAGTGANEKLFF. CDR3 bases: TGCAGTGCGGGGACAGGGGCTAATGAAAAACTGTTTTTT.

With regard to this clonotype: At one of its ends the junction is not consistent with the germline gene, which may arise from a read error. The chain recombines TRBV20-1 with TRBJ1-2; no reliable D call. Germline CDR1 is DFQATT and CDR2 is SNEGSKA (reference sequence). The CDR3 consists of 10 residues. The CDR3 nucleotides read TGCAGTGCTCTAATAACGGGCAGACCCTTC. This sequence encodes CSALITGRPF.

This chain joins TRBV10-3 and TRBJ2-2; D possibly corresponds to TRBD2 (6 bases). V was pared by 4 bases and J by 3 bases, with 12 bases between. Germline values: CDR1 ENHRY, CDR2 SYGVKD. The CDR3 has 15 amino acids. The CDR3 loop reads CAISVGTSYTGELFF. CDR3 nucleotide sequence: TGTGCCATCAGTGTTGGGACTTCCTACACCGGGGAGCTGTTTTTT.

To note about this clonotype: A read error is possible here, since a much larger clone lies one base away. Because it lacks the conserved phenylalanine or tryptophan at the end, this CDR3 is likely a read error. The chain employs TRBV6-2 or TRBV6-3 and TRBJ2-7; D not certain. Between the trimmed V and J ends, which lost 5 bases and 2 bases, there was a span of 16 bases. The V gene's germline CDR1 is MNHEY and CDR2 SVGEGT. This CDR3 region has 15 residues. The CDR3 region has the DNA TGTGCCAGCAGTGAAGAGGAACTACCGACCTACGAGCAGTACCTC. Translation gives CASSEEELPTYEQYL.

This clonotype has a count of ten or more. The chain combines TRBV12-3 or TRBV12-4 with TRBJ1-2; the D is unclear. CDR3 size: 13 residues. V gave up 6 bases and J gave up 6 bases, with 14 bases separating them. CDR3 residues: CASSRGRGNGYTF. As DNA, the CDR3 is TGTGCCAGCAGCCGAGGGAGAGGGAATGGCTACACCTTC.

This rearrangement joins TRBV9 to TRBJ2-3, with D hard to call. In germline, CDR1 is SGDLS, CDR2 YYNGEE. The CDR3 totals 13 residues. The V gene lost 0 bases and the J gene lost 4 bases, with 6 bases spanning the gap. The DNA for the CDR3 is TGTGCCAGCAGCGTAGAGTCACCAGATACGCAGTATTTT. Protein sequence: CASSVESPDTQYF.

This clonotype showed up many times. This chain uses TRBV25-1 with TRBJ2-5; TRBD1 matches at 9 bases. Germline V gene data show CDR1 as MGHDK and CDR2 as SYGVNS. V lost 2 bases and J lost 4; bases outside the gene matches: 8. The CDR3 totals 16 residues. The CDR3 protein is CASSETGGGSAETQYF. The CDR3 DNA sequence: TGTGCCAGCAGTGAAACAGGGGGCGGGTCCGCAGAGACCCAGTACTTC.

Ten or more counts support this clonotype. This chain connects TRBV30 to TRBJ1-1; D is uncertain. CDR1 and CDR2 (germline): GTSNPN, SVGIG (reference sequence). The CDR3 length is 11 residues. V lost 3 bases to trimming and J lost 7 bases, with 9 bases between them. The CDR3 nucleotides read TGTGCCTGGAGCACCGCCCTTGAAGCTTTCTTT. Translation: CAWSTALEAFF.

This chain uses TRBV11-1 with TRBJ2-1, with 15 bases identical to TRBD2. The trim removed 4 bases at V and 8 bases at J, leaving 15 bases unmatched. CDR1 SGHAT and CDR2 FQDESV come from the germline V gene (reference sequence). The CDR3 contains 19 residues. Here the CDR3 DNA reads TGTGCCAGCAGCTGGGGACTAGCGGGGGGCCTGCACCCGCTTGATGAGCAGTTCTTC. The encoded protein is CASSWGLAGGLHPLDEQFF.

Points on this clonotype: This could be a read error, since a much larger clone is one nucleotide away. The final CDR3 position lacks the conserved phenylalanine or tryptophan, pointing to a likely read error. The CDR3 DNA follows: TGTGCCAGCAGTTACCGCGGGGGATCAACTGAAGCTTTCCTT. The encoded protein is CASSYRGGSTEAFL. The V gene is TRBV6-5, the J gene TRBJ1-1; possible D gene TRBD1, 5 bases. Trimming took 2 bases from V and 5 from J, leaving 12 bases between them. The CDR3 loop spans 14 amino acids. Germline V gives CDR1 MNHEY, CDR2 SVGAGI.

As to this clonotype: A far larger clone is a single base away, which makes a read error likely. The chain joins TRBV11-1 to TRBJ2-7; 7 bases align to TRBD2. J lost 9 bases, V lost 5 bases, and 19 bases had no gene match. Germline V gene data show CDR1 as SGHAT and CDR2 as FQDESV (reference sequence). This CDR3 contains 16 residues. The CDR3 is CASSAGSGWEGTAQYF. CDR3 bases: TGTGCCAGCAGCGCGGGTAGCGGGTGGGAGGGGACTGCGCAGTACTTC. The full variable domain, completed using reference TRBV11-1 and TRBJ2-7, is EAEVAQSPRYKITEKSQAVAFWCDPISGHATLYWYRQILGQGPELLVQFQDESVVDDSQLPKDRFSAERLKGVDSTLKIQPAELGDSAMYLCASSAGSGWEGTAQYFGPGTRLTVT.

This clonotype was recorded a few times. This sequence joins TRBV4-1 and TRBJ2-6, with TRBD1 matching 9 bases. The CDR3 totals 17 residues. In germline, CDR1 is MGHRA, CDR2 YSYEKL. V trimming: 4 bases; J trimming: 0 bases; junction bases outside the gene matches: 4. The CDR3 DNA follows: TGCGCCAGCAGCCGAAGGACAGGGGACTCTGGGGCCAACGTCCTGACTTTC. Translating it yields CASSRRTGDSGANVLTF.

This clonotype was seen many times. This chain links TRBV11-1 with TRBJ1-2; D remains ambiguous. The germline V and J ends were trimmed by 0 bases and 2 bases, with 7 bases remaining between them. CDR1 and CDR2 from the germline V gene are SGHAT and FQDESV (reference sequence). CDR3 length: 14 amino acids. CDR3 DNA sequence: TGTGCCAGCAGCTTAGCGCCGGGAAACTATGGCTACACCTTC. Protein sequence: CASSLAPGNYGYTF.

CDR3: CASSLGQRNEQYF. The CDR3 bases are TGTGCCAGCAGCTTGGGACAGAGAAACGAGCAGTACTTC. The J gene is TRBJ2-7, the V gene TRBV5-8; possibly TRBD1 for D (5 bases). The CDR3 sequence is 13 residues long. Germline loops: CDR1 SGHTS, CDR2 YDEGEE. V was trimmed by 0 bases and J by 5 bases, leaving 9 bases between them.

Ten or more counts support this clonotype. The V gene is TRBV11-2, the J gene TRBJ2-7; D remains ambiguous. CDR3 length: 14 amino acids. Per germline, CDR1 SGHAT and CDR2 FQNNGV. V was shortened by 1 base and J by 2 bases, with 9 bases between the two germline ends. The CDR3 loop reads CASSLVTTPYEQYF. The DNA of the CDR3 is TGTGCCAGCAGCTTAGTAACCACCCCCTACGAGCAGTACTTC.

Worth noting for this clonotype: Possible read error: a much larger clone is one base away. This CDR3 fails to terminate in the conserved phenylalanine or tryptophan, so it likely reflects a read error. The chain combines TRBV6-1 with TRBJ1-1; D is uncertain. V shed 1 base and J shed 9 bases, with 12 bases lying between them. Germline CDR1 reads MNHNS; CDR2 reads SASEGT. The CDR3 has 13 residues. The CDR3 here is CASSEGGPRKAFL. The CDR3 DNA reads TGTGCCAGCAGTGAAGGAGGTCCCAGAAAAGCTTTCCTT.

A few counts support this clonotype. The DNA for the CDR3 is TGCGCCAGCAGCTTTACAGGGGGGACTGGAAACACCATATATTTT. It is translated as CASSFTGGTGNTIYF. The V call is TRBV5-1, the J call TRBJ1-3; TRBD1 agrees at 8 bases. V gave up 2 bases and J gave up 2 bases; unmatched junction bases: 3. From germline, CDR1 is SGHRS and CDR2 YFSETQ. The CDR3 length is 15 residues.

The genes are TRBV6-1 and TRBJ1-1, with D possibly TRBD1 on 5 matching bases. CDR3 length: 14 amino acids. CDR1 is MNHNS and CDR2 is SASEGT in the germline V gene. Trimming cost V 7 bases and J 3 bases, with 15 bases left between them. As DNA, the CDR3 is TGTGCCAGCAAAAGGGACCCCGCGGACACTGAAGCTTTCTTT. Encoded protein: CASKRDPADTEAFF.

This clonotype came up a few times. It may be a read error: a sequence one base away is much more abundant. This rearrangement joins TRBV6-5 to TRBJ1-5; tentative D call: TRBD1 (6 bases). Trimming left V 4 bases short and J 4 bases short, with 11 bases between. The CDR3 length is 14 residues. The germline CDR1 and CDR2 sequences are MNHEY and SVGAGI. This CDR3 is CASSSRQVNQPQHF. The CDR3 coding sequence is TGTGCCAGCAGTTCGAGACAGGTTAATCAGCCCCAGCATTTT.

In its sample, this clonotype was seen many times. As DNA, the CDR3 is TGTGCCAGCAGTTTCTTAGCAGGGCAGTCACCCCTCCACTTT. Its protein product is CASSFLAGQSPLHF. The gene calls are TRBV28 and TRBJ1-6; the D gene is possibly TRBD1 (5 bases). The CDR3 runs to 14 residues. CDR1 is MDHEN, CDR2 SYDVKM, per germline. Trimming cost V 3 bases and J 10 bases, with 13 bases left between them.

Many counts were recorded for this clonotype. The chain carries TRBV28 and TRBJ2-7, with D uncertain. Germline V gene sequence: CDR1 MDHEN, CDR2 SYDVKM. This CDR3 has 13 residues. V was trimmed by 3 bases and J by 6 bases, leaving 12 bases between them. DNA of the CDR3: TGTGCCAGCAGTTTTCCCAACGCGGTCGAGCAGTACTTC. It codes for CASSFPNAVEQYF.

This clonotype was recorded many times. The chain recombines TRBV27 with TRBJ2-1; D possibly uses TRBD1 or TRBD2 (5 bases each). Germline CDR1 MNHEY, CDR2 SMNVEV (reference sequence). The CDR3 loop spans 14 amino acids. V lost 11 bases, J lost 1 base, and 15 bases lay in between. CDR3 nucleotides: TGTGCCTCCTCCCGGGACGCGTCCTACAATGAGCAGTTCTTC. Encoded protein: CASSRDASYNEQFF.

A note on this clonotype: A much larger clone is a single base away; this may be a read error. The genes are TRBV2 and TRBJ1-1; weak D call: TRBD1 (5 bases). The CDR3 sequence is 15 residues long. In germline, CDR1 is SNHLY, CDR2 FYNNEI. The CDR3 loop is CASRKQANLNTKAFF. In nucleotides, the CDR3 is TGTGCCAGCAGGAAACAGGCTAACCTGAACACTAAAGCTTTCTTT. The full variable domain, with the rest looked up from reference TRBV2 and TRBJ1-1, is EPEVTQTPSHQVTQMGQEVILRCVPISNHLYFYWYRQILGQKVEFLVSFYNNEISEKSEIFDDQFSVERPDGSNFTLKIRSTKLEDSAMYFCASRKQANLNTKAFFGQGTRLTVV.

This clonotype has ten or more counts. The chain joins TRBV20-1 to TRBJ1-1; 9 bases match TRBD1. The germline gives CDR1 DFQATT, CDR2 SNEGSKA (reference sequence). The CDR3 spans 12 residues. V shed 3 bases, J shed 10 bases, and the junction held 6 bases outside the gene matches. CDR3 in amino acids: CSASGDRAGAFF. The CDR3 DNA follows: TGCAGTGCTAGCGGGGACAGGGCAGGAGCTTTCTTT.

The CDR3 bases are TGTGCCACCAGCGGAGACTATGGCTACACCTTC. It translates to CATSGDYGYTF. The V call is TRBV24-1, the J call TRBJ1-2; no clear D gene. Germline V gene data show CDR1 as KGHDR and CDR2 as SFDVKD. With 7 bases removed from V and 3 bases from J, the gap between germline ends came to 5 bases. CDR3 size: 11 residues.

Of note for this clonotype: Mismatch with germline at one junction end may stem from a read error. The chain links TRBV5-1 to TRBJ1-4; 8 bases agree with TRBD1. Germline values: CDR1 SGHRS, CDR2 YFSETQ. This CDR3 comprises 15 residues. CDR3 DNA sequence: TGTGCCAGCAGCCGACAGGGGCCAAATAATGAAAAACTGTTTTTT. It translates to CASSRQGPNNEKLFF.

This clonotype has a handful of counts. The V call is TRBV5-5, the J call TRBJ1-2, with 8 bases aligning to TRBD1. The CDR3 has 15 amino acids. Germline CDR1 SGHKS, CDR2 YYEKEE (reference sequence). The trim removed 3 bases at V and 3 bases at J, leaving 7 bases unmatched. The chain's CDR3 is CASSWTGWQDYGYTF. Here the CDR3 DNA reads TGTGCCAGCAGCTGGACAGGGTGGCAGGACTATGGCTACACCTTC.

This clonotype was observed at least ten times. The CDR3 DNA sequence: TGTGCCAGCAGCTTGGGTTCCGCGGCCGCCACCTTC. Its protein product is CASSLGSAAATF. The chain employs TRBV7-9 and TRBJ1-2; D is unresolved. The germline gives CDR1 SEHNR, CDR2 FQNEAQ (reference sequence). CDR3 size: 12 residues. V lost 3 bases, J lost 13 bases, and 15 bases lay in between.

The chain is built from TRBV28 and TRBJ2-3; D perhaps matches TRBD2 (7 bases). This CDR3 spans 14 amino acids. Germline lookup yields CDR1 MDHEN and CDR2 SYDVKM. V was cut by 8 bases and J by 4 bases, with 16 bases left in between. The CDR3 sequence is CASHSPGGPDTQYF. The CDR3 DNA sequence: TGTGCCAGCCACTCACCGGGGGGCCCAGATACGCAGTATTTT.

This clonotype was seen repeatedly, ten times or more. This sequence joins TRBV20-1 and TRBJ1-1, with no clear D. Germline V gene data show CDR1 as DFQATT and CDR2 as SNEGSKA (reference sequence). This CDR3 is 12 amino acids long. The V gene lost 0 bases and the J gene lost 5 bases, with 7 bases spanning the gap. The CDR3 is CSAREWDTEAFF. Here the CDR3 DNA reads TGCAGTGCTAGAGAGTGGGATACTGAAGCTTTCTTT.